A selection of T cell receptor beta chains follows, all from one sample in a study of cytomegalovirus exposure and HLA in healthy donors. Clones were read by immunoSEQ multiplex PCR, and TCRdb kept only the in-frame ones, dropping some. The sample lists about 160,000 clones; around 80% were seen once. The sample consisted of PBMCs. All receptors come from a female donor in good health and CMV-seronegative. Each CDR3 is given without its conserved first and last residue.

V	J	length	CDR3
TRBV28	TRBJ1-5	15	ASSLRGGEYSNQPQH
TRBV5-6	TRBJ1-2	12	ASSLGTGYYGYT
TRBV29-1	TRBJ2-5	10	SVTTGFETQY
TRBV18	TRBJ1-2	11	ASSPSRGNGYT
TRBV15	TRBJ1-1	14	ATSSGDRGRVTEAF
TRBV27	TRBJ1-1	12	ASSYQVSDTEAF
TRBV18	TRBJ2-7	11	ASSPTTGNEQY
TRBV4-3	TRBJ1-2	16	ASSQDLTQGAANYGYT
TRBV5-4	TRBJ2-1	15	ASSLEPTSGSYNEQF
TRBV28	TRBJ1-2	10	ASSFPLYGYT
TRBV6-1	TRBJ2-5	12	ASSRTTPRETQY
TRBV7-9	TRBJ2-7	13	ASSLNRGRVYEQY
TRBV19	TRBJ1-3	13	ASKSANPSGNTIY
TRBV2	TRBJ2-3	11	ASRQAQGDTQY
TRBV7-2	TRBJ2-1	13	ASSLLHPIYNEQF
TRBV9	TRBJ2-7	12	ASSVFFGPGAQY
TRBV4-2	TRBJ1-2	13	ASSQETSVPYGYT
TRBV30	TRBJ1-2	12	AWRPVGINYGYT
TRBV2	TRBJ1-2	13	ASSEALAGAGGYT
TRBV6-5	TRBJ1-1	13	ASKVRTGANTEAF
TRBV9	TRBJ1-6	14	ASSPHHGMDNSPLH
TRBV4-2	TRBJ2-7	13	ASSQALAGNYEQY
TRBV9	TRBJ1-1	12	ASSVEGGGAEAF
TRBV5-6	TRBJ1-1	14	ASSPKRQGMNTEAF
TRBV7-9	TRBJ1-5	13	ASSPLGDRNQPQH
TRBV2	TRBJ1-4	9	ASTGGEKLF
TRBV9	TRBJ1-1	12	ASSVEAGTPEAF
TRBV6-1	TRBJ1-2	13	ASSDSFRQLYGYT
TRBV28	TRBJ2-7	12	ASSSRLSSYEQY
TRBV5-1	TRBJ1-4	12	ASSPRGGGEKLF
TRBV7-2	TRBJ2-2	14	ASSSRGTLNTGELF
TRBV18	TRBJ1-1	11	ASSPSERTEAF
TRBV2	TRBJ1-6	14	ASSDSGGAYNSPLH
TRBV11-2	TRBJ1-3	12	ASSRPGAGNTIY
TRBV10-3	TRBJ2-2	11	AIGAGVGGELF
TRBV7-3	TRBJ2-7	12	ASSPGLAGSEQY